A selection of T cell receptor beta chains follows, all from one sample in a study of T cells expressing NK-cell markers. TCRdb reworked the 5' RACE reads into one entry per CDR3 protein, no DNA. The sample has more than 400,000 distinct CDR3 sequences. The specimen was blood T cells: a sorted CD56 or NKG2C T cell subset, CD4+ or CD8+ T cells, or bulk PBMC T cells (not recorded which). These receptors came from a woman aged 18 to 69 in good health. CDR3s include the opening cysteine and the closing phenylalanine or tryptophan.

V gene: TRBV29-1
J gene: TRBJ2-1
CDR3 protein: CSVGGGLADNEQFF

V gene: TRBV12-3/TRBV12-4
J gene: TRBJ2-1
CDR3 protein: CASSFGPSVLEQFF

V gene: TRBV27
J gene: TRBJ2-5
CDR3 protein: CASKPVGLVPQETQYF

V gene: TRBV6-2/TRBV6-3
J gene: TRBJ1-1
CDR3 protein: CASSYSPGENTEAFF

V gene: TRBV18
J gene: TRBJ2-7
CDR3 protein: CASSPRSGRNSYEQYF

V gene: TRBV7-2
J gene: TRBJ2-3
CDR3 protein: CASSLRVRGSGTDTQYF

V gene: TRBV7-2
J gene: TRBJ1-5
CDR3 protein: CASSSSRDTNQPQHF

V gene: TRBV24-1
J gene: TRBJ2-3
CDR3 protein: CATSDGRWSTDTQYF

V gene: TRBV5-1
J gene: TRBJ2-3
CDR3 protein: CASSFSKEKTDTQYF

V gene: TRBV4-2
J gene: TRBJ2-1
CDR3 protein: CASSRQISDEQFF

V gene: TRBV20-1
J gene: TRBJ2-1
CDR3 protein: CSGYRDINNNEQFF

V gene: TRBV7-2
J gene: TRBJ1-6
CDR3 protein: CASSARGQLNSPLHF

V gene: TRBV7-2
J gene: TRBJ1-2
CDR3 protein: CASSSYTGTDANYGYTF

V gene: TRBV7-9
J gene: TRBJ2-1
CDR3 protein: CASSSGQFNEQFF